These T cell receptor beta chains were read from a single sample in a study of blood T cell repertoires in COVID-19. Assay: immunoSEQ multiplex PCR; the TCRdb copy retains only in-frame clones and omits some. The profile shows roughly 170,000 clones, over 75% of them singletons. Sequencing was done on a sample of PBMCs or T cells enriched from blood (not recorded which). Every receptor here comes from a woman aged 40 to 50 with acute COVID-19. CDR3s include the opening cysteine and the closing phenylalanine or tryptophan.

j_call v_call cdr3_aa
TRBJ2-1 TRBV7-9 CASSLGAGGPYNEQFF
TRBJ2-5 TRBV10-3 CAIRAQETQYF
TRBJ2-7 TRBV2 CASTYRGVSEQYF
TRBJ2-1 TRBV19 CASRNRDEQFF
TRBJ1-2 TRBV5-6 CASSLQFNYGYTF
TRBJ2-2 TRBV5-8 CASSPRDRRAHTGELFF
TRBJ2-1 TRBV11-2 CASSLDQGHNEQFF
TRBJ2-3 TRBV4-1 CASSQTPSTDTQYF
TRBJ2-1 TRBV6-1 CASSEFSGTSGLNEQFF
TRBJ2-3 TRBV3-1/TRBV3-2 CASSSGTKSTDTQYF
TRBJ1-4 TRBV7-6 CASSEAEGWSTNEKLFF
TRBJ1-6 TRBV7-2 CASSLAQGANSPLHF
TRBJ1-5 TRBV30 CAWSINRDQPQHF
TRBJ2-7 TRBV6-2/TRBV6-3 CASSYDFSGTGGYEQYF
TRBJ2-3 TRBV6-6 CASSPGQGLAVAGTDTQYF
TRBJ1-3 TRBV6-5 CASRETGPGNTIYF
TRBJ2-2 TRBV7-7 CASSLASPNTGELFF
TRBJ1-2 TRBV10-3 CAISEGYSNYGYTF
TRBJ2-3 TRBV5-4 CASSPQSQRRGDTQYF
TRBJ2-1 TRBV7-9 CASSLAGLASNEQFF
TRBJ1-6 TRBV3-1/TRBV3-2 CASSQEWSNGPLHF
TRBJ2-5 TRBV11-2 CASSSGQRETQYF
TRBJ2-7 TRBV7-8 CASSLRTGSYEQYF
TRBJ2-1 TRBV6-5 CASSKRGGHNEQFF
TRBJ1-1 TRBV12-3/TRBV12-4 CASSLGDEAFF
TRBJ1-5 TRBV27 CASSRQVGFNQPQHF
TRBJ2-3 TRBV6-5 CASKSRSTDTQYF
TRBJ2-1 TRBV3-1/TRBV3-2 CASSQGNGNYNEQFF
TRBJ2-1 TRBV29-1 CSAQRLSGTYNEQFF
TRBJ1-2 TRBV28 CASSSPGRTGYGYTF
TRBJ2-3 TRBV10-3 CAIEDRRTDTQYF
TRBJ2-1 TRBV25-1 CASKGQGSYNEQFF
TRBJ2-1 TRBV10-3 CAISESGRGGNEQFF
TRBJ2-2 TRBV19 CASNAARTNTGELFF
TRBJ1-6 TRBV30 CAWSVAAGNSPLHF
TRBJ2-5 TRBV2 CASSERIGGLAEDQETQYF
TRBJ2-5 TRBV7-6 CASSLWSGETQYF
TRBJ2-1 TRBV19 CASSIPGTSYNEQFF
TRBJ1-1 TRBV6-6 CASCRGFEAFF
TRBJ1-6 TRBV12-3/TRBV12-4 CASSYQGSPLHF
TRBJ2-5 TRBV2 CASSEAGGGETQYF
TRBJ1-3 TRBV6-6 CASSTDPQGSGNTIYF
TRBJ2-2 TRBV18 CASSPTDTPNTGELFF
TRBJ1-2 TRBV29-1 CSVEVSDTRYTF
TRBJ2-7 TRBV7-9 CASSLGTSGRGLGEQYF
TRBJ1-1 TRBV29-1 CSGHLGGEWETEAFF
TRBJ1-1 TRBV6-1 CASREDRGRRAFF
TRBJ1-2 TRBV27 CASRRSGGNYGYTF
TRBJ2-1 TRBV9 CASSVGAPVGEQFF
TRBJ2-7 TRBV5-1 CASSPQGAKTYF
TRBJ1-2 TRBV28 CASSLATGGRRGYTF
TRBJ1-2 TRBV18 CASSIRGNYGYTF
TRBJ1-5 TRBV4-1 CASSLGQGQGQPQHF
TRBJ1-1 TRBV7-9 CASSLAGGHTEAFF
TRBJ1-1 TRBV5-1 CASSFVAGGETEAFF
TRBJ2-5 TRBV7-9 CASSIGAGAGEETQYF
TRBJ2-7 TRBV7-2 CASSLGSLPSGAYEQYF
TRBJ1-3 TRBV6-6 CASSFRANTIYF
TRBJ2-1 TRBV6-4 CASSGAGGGNEQFF